This TCR beta chain was sequenced for a study of identical twins. TCRdb re-called the 5' RACE reads with MiXCR, one entry per CDR3 protein. The sample includes 430,000 or so distinct CDR3 sequences, 20% to 25% seen only once; the top ten take just under 3%. Study-wide points: Insertions were fewer in abundant cord blood beta clonotypes, whereas memory repertoires showed none of this pattern. One should note that invariant MAIT and iNKT cells could partly confound zero-insertion analyses.

This clonotype came up a few times. The antigen is undetermined. This same sample was also part of a study on T cells expressing NK-cell markers. That work adds: Each TCR beta repertoire originated in sorted T cells that were CD3+CD56+NKG2C+, CD3+CD56+NKG2C- or CD3+CD56-NKG2C+. Dominant NKG2C+ clonotypes in over 5 donors made up about 1.0-8% of CD8+ T cells.

The receptor comes from a woman in her late teens or twenties in good health. Sequenced input: CD4+ T cells sorted from blood.

The CDR3 loop is CSAREQGRYNEQFF. Written as DNA, the CDR3 is TGCAGTGCTAGAGAACAGGGTCGCTACAATGAGCAGTTCTTC. The V call is TRBV20-1, the J call TRBJ2-1, with D possibly TRBD1 on 6 matching bases. The germline V gene encodes CDR1 DFQATT and CDR2 SNEGSKA (reference sequence). The CDR3 runs 14 residues. V was trimmed by 0 bases and J by 3 bases, leaving 9 bases between them.